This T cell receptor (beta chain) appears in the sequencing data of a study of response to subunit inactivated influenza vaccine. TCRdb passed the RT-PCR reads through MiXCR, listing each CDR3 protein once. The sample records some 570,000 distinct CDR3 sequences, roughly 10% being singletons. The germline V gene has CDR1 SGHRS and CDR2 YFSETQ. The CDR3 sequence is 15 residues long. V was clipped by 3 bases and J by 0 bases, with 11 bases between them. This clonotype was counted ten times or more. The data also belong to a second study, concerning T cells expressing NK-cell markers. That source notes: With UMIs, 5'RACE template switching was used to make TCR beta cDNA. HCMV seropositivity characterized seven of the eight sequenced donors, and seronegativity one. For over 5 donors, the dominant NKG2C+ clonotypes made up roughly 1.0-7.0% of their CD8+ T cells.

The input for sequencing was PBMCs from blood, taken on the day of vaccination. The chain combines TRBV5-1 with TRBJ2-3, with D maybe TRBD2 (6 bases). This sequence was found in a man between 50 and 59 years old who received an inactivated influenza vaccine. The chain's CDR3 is CASSSALASTDTQYF. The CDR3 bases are TGCGCCAGCAGCTCGGCCCTAGCGAGCACAGATACGCAGTATTTT.